The present T cell receptor (beta chain) was sequenced within a study of patients and donors after allogeneic stem cell transplantation. There are a few counts of this clonotype. TCRdb analysed the RT-PCR reads with MiXCR anew, one entry per CDR3 protein. The table includes about 410,000 distinct CDR3 sequences, 16% detected once. This receptor was taken from a human donor who was either an allogeneic HSCT recipient or a stem cell or donor lymphocyte infusion donor (not recorded which). It is not recorded whose cells these are; they may come from a transplant donor. Source material: blood, either unsorted or a sorted T cell fraction (not recorded which).

The CDR3 reads CATSDRSGDGTDTQYF. In DNA form, the CDR3 reads TGTGCCACCAGTGACCGCTCCGGGGACGGCACAGATACGCAGTATTTT. The chain links TRBV24-1 to TRBJ2-3; D may be TRBD1 or TRBD2 (5 bases each). Trimming took 4 bases from V and 1 from J, leaving 14 bases between them. The CDR3 contains 16 residues. Germline V gene data show CDR1 as KGHDR and CDR2 as SFDVKD.